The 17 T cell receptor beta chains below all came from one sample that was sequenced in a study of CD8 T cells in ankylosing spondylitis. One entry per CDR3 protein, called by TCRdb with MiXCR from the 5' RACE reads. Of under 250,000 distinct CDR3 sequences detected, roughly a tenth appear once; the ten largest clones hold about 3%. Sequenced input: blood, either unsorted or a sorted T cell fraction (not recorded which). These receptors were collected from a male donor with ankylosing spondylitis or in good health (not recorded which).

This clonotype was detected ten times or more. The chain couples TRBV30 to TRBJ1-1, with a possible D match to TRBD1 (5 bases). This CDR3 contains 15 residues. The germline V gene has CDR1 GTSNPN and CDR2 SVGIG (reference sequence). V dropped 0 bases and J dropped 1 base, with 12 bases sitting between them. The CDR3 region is CAWSVGKRGNTEAFF. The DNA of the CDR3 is TGTGCCTGGAGTGTAGGGAAAAGGGGGAACACTGAAGCTTTCTTT.

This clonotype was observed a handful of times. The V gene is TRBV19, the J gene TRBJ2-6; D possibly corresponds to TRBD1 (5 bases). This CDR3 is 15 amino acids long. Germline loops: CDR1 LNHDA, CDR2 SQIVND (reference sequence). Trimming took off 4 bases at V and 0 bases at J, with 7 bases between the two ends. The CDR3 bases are TGTGCCAGTAGTAAAGACAGCTCTGGGGCCAACGTCCTGACTTTC. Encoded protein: CASSKDSSGANVLTF.

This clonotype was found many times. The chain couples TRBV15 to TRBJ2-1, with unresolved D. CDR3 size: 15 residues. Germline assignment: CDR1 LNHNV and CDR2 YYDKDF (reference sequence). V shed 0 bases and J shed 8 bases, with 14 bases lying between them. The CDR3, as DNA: TGTGCCACCAGCAGAGATAGTGCCAATCCCGATGAGCAGTTCTTC. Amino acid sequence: CATSRDSANPDEQFF. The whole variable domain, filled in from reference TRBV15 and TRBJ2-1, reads DAMVIQNPRYQVTQFGKPVTLSCSQTLNHNVMYWYQQKSSQAPKLLFHYYDKDFNNEADTPDNFQSRRPNTSFCFLDIRSPGLGDTAMYLCATSRDSANPDEQFFGPGTRLTVL.

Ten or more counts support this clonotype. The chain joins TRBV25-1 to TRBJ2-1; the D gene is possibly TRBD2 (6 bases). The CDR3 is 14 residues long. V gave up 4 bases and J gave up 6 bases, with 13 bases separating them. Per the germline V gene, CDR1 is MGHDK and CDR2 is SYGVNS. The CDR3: CASSVTGSSNEQFF. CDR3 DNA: TGTGCCAGCAGTGTCACCGGGAGCTCCAATGAGCAGTTCTTC.

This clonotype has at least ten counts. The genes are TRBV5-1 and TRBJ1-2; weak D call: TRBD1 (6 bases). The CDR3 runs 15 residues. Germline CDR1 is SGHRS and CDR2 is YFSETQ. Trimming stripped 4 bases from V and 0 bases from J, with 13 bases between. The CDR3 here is CASSDLGGANYGYTF. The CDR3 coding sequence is TGCGCCAGCAGCGACCTAGGGGGAGCTAACTATGGCTACACCTTC.

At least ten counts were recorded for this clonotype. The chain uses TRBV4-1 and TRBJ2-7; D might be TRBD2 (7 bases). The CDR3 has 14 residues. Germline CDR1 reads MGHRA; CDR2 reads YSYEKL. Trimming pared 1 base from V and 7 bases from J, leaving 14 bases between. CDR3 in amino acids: CASSQVWGGWEQYF. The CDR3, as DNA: TGCGCCAGCAGCCAAGTTTGGGGGGGCTGGGAGCAGTACTTC.

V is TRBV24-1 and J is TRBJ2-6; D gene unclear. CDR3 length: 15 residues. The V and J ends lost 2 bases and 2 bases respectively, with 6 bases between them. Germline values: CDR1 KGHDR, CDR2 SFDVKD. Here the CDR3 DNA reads TGTGCCACCAGTGATTCCCGCGCTGGGGCCAACGTCCTGACTTTC. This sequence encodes CATSDSRAGANVLTF.

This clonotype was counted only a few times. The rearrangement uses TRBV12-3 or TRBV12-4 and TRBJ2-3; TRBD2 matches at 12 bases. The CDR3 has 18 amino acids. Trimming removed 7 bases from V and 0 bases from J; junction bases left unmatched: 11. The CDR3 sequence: CASNQGETSGRSTDTQYF. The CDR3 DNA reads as TGTGCCAGCAACCAGGGGGAGACTAGCGGGAGAAGCACAGATACGCAGTATTTT.

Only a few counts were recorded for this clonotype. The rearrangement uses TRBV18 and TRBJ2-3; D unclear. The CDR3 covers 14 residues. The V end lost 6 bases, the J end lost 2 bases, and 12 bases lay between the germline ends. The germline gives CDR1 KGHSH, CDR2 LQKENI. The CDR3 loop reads CASSFSEVTDTQYF. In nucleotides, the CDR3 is TGTGCCAGCTCCTTCTCCGAAGTCACAGATACGCAGTATTTT.

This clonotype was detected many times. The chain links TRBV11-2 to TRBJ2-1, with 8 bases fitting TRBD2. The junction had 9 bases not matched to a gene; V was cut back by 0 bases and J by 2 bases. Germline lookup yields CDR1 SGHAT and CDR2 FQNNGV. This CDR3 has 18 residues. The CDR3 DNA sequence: TGTGCCAGCAGCTTAGATAGCGCGCGGGGGGCCCCCTACAATGAGCAGTTCTTC. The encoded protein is CASSLDSARGAPYNEQFF.

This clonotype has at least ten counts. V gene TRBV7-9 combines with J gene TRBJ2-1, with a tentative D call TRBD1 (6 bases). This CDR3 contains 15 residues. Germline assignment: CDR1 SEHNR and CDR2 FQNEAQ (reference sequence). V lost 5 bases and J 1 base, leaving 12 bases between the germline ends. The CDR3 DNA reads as TGTGCCAGCAGCCCCCCAGGGGCGTCCTACAATGAGCAGTTCTTC. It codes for CASSPPGASYNEQFF.

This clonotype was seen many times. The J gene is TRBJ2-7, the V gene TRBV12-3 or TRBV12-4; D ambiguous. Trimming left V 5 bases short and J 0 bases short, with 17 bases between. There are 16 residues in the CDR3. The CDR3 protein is CASSQIEGGNSYEQYF. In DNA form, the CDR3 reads TGTGCCAGCAGTCAAATTGAAGGCGGTAACTCCTACGAGCAGTACTTC.

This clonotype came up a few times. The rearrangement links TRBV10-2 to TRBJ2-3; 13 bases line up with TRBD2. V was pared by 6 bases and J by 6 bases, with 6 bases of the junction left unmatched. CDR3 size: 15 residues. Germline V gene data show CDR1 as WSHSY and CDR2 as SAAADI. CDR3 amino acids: CASRPLAGGLDTQYF. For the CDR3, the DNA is TGCGCCAGCAGGCCACTAGCGGGAGGGTTGGATACGCAGTATTTT.

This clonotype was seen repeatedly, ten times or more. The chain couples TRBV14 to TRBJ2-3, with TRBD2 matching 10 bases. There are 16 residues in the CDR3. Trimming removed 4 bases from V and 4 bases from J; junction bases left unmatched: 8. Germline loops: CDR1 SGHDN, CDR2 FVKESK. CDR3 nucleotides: TGTGCCAGCAGCCCCTCGAGCGGGGGGGCCTCAGATACGCAGTATTTT. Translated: CASSPSSGGASDTQYF. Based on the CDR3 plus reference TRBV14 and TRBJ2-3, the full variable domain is EAGVTQFPSHSVIEKGQTVTLRCDPISGHDNLYWYRRVMGKEIKFLLHFVKESKQDESGMPNNRFLAERTGGTYSTLKVQPAELEDSGVYFCASSPSSGGASDTQYFGPGTRLTVL.

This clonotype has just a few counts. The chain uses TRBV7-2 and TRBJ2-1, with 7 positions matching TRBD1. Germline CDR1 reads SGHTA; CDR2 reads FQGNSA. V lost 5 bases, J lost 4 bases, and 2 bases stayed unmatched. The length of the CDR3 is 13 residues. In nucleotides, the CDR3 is TGTGCCAGCAGCCCACAGGGGTACAATGAGCAGTTCTTC. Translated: CASSPQGYNEQFF. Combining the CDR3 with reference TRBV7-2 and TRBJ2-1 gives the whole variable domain GAGVSQSPSNKVTEKGKDVELRCDPISGHTALYWYRQSLGQGLEFLIYFQGNSAPDKSGLPSDRFSAERTGGSVSTLTIQRTQQEDSAVYLCASSPQGYNEQFFGPGTRLTVL.

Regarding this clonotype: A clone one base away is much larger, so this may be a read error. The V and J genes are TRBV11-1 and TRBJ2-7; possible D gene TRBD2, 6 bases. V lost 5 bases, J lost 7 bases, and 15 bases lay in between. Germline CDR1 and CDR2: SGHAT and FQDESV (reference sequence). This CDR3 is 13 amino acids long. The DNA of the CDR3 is TGTGCCAGCAGCACCTCAGAGGCGGGGGAGCAGTACTTC. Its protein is CASSTSEAGEQYF. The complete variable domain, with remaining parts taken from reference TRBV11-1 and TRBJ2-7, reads EAEVAQSPRYKITEKSQAVAFWCDPISGHATLYWYRQILGQGPELLVQFQDESVVDDSQLPKDRFSAERLKGVDSTLKIQPAELGDSAMYLCASSTSEAGEQYFGPGTRLTVT.

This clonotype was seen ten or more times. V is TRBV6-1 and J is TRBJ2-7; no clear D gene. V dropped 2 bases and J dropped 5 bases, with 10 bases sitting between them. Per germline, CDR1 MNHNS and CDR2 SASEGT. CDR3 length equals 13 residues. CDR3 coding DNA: TGTGCCAGCAGTGAACAAGGCAGCGACGAGCAGTACTTC. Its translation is CASSEQGSDEQYF.